One sample yielded the 32 T cell receptor beta chains listed below, sequenced in a study of T cells in Graves' hyperthyroidism and ophthalmopathy. It was RNA transcripts that yielded the amplified TCR beta CDR3 regions. The TCR CDR3 first-round RT-PCR relied on the HTBI primer set. TCRdb processed the multiplex PCR reads anew with MiXCR; each CDR3 protein has one entry. The profile shows about 530,000 distinct CDR3 sequences, under 20% of them singletons. The specimen sequenced was blood. The receptors were sampled from a woman younger than 35 with Graves' ophthalmopathy.

The chain employs TRBV19 and TRBJ1-1; D ambiguous. The CDR3 consists of 12 residues. The germline V gene has CDR1 LNHDA and CDR2 SQIVND (reference sequence). V lost 9 bases and J lost 6, with 14 bases in between. The CDR3 sequence is CASIQSLSEAFF. CDR3 sequence (DNA): TGTGCCAGCATACAGAGTCTTTCTGAAGCTTTCTTT. The complete variable domain, with remaining parts taken from reference TRBV19 and TRBJ1-1, reads DGGITQSPKYLFRKEGQNVTLSCEQNLNHDAMYWYRQDPGQGLRLIYYSQIVNDFQKGDIAEGYSVSREKKESFPLTVTSAQKNPTAFYLCASIQSLSEAFFGQGTRLTVV.

The gene calls are TRBV4-3 and TRBJ2-1, with D uncertain. V was trimmed by 7 bases and J by 0 bases, leaving 13 bases between them. The CDR3 is made up of 15 amino acids. Germline V CDR1 and CDR2: LGHNA, YSLEER. The CDR3 loop is CASTKQLSSYNEQFF. The CDR3 coding sequence is TGCGCCAGCACAAAACAGCTAAGCTCCTACAATGAGCAGTTCTTC.

The rearrangement uses TRBV13 and TRBJ1-1; D unresolved. The V and J ends lost 5 bases and 1 base respectively, with 11 bases between them. Germline CDR1 PRHDT, CDR2 FYEKMQ (reference sequence). The CDR3 runs 14 residues. CDR3 in DNA: TGTGCCAGCAGCGTATTGGATCGGAACACTGAAGCTTTCTTT. As protein: CASSVLDRNTEAFF.

This clonotype was found a few times. The chain uses TRBV20-1 and TRBJ2-7; D is uncertain. The CDR3 is made up of 15 amino acids. Trimming removed 3 bases at V and 2 bases at J, with 17 bases between. Germline V gene sequence: CDR1 DFQATT, CDR2 SNEGSKA (reference sequence). CDR3 region: CSASGSKFRPYEQYF. The CDR3 region has the DNA TGCAGTGCTAGTGGCAGCAAGTTTCGTCCCTACGAGCAGTACTTC.

This clonotype was detected ten times or more. The rearrangement joins TRBV12-3 or TRBV12-4 to TRBJ1-1; 8 bases map to TRBD1. V lost 8 bases and J lost 4; bases outside the gene matches: 6. The CDR3 totals 13 residues. CDR3 DNA: TGTGCCAGCCTCACAACAGGGGGCACTGAAGCTTTCTTT. This sequence encodes CASLTTGGTEAFF.

This clonotype was seen many times. J is TRBJ2-1 and V is TRBV18; D not certain. Looked up from germline, CDR1 is KGHSH and CDR2 is LQKENI. Trimming stripped 1 base from V and 0 bases from J, with 4 bases between. The CDR3 has 14 amino acids. CDR3 in amino acids: CASSPLSSYNEQFF. The CDR3 nucleotides read TGTGCCAGCTCACCACTGAGCTCCTACAATGAGCAGTTCTTC.

This clonotype was found a few times. This rearrangement joins TRBV20-1 to TRBJ2-2, with a possible D match to TRBD2 (5 bases). The germline V gene encodes CDR1 DFQATT and CDR2 SNEGSKA (reference sequence). This CDR3 spans 13 amino acids. V was clipped by 5 bases and J by 4 bases, with 11 bases between them. The CDR3 sequence: CSAWTSTTGELFF. CDR3 DNA sequence: TGCAGTGCTTGGACTTCTACCACCGGGGAGCTGTTTTTT.

This clonotype was observed at least ten times. This rearrangement joins TRBV28 to TRBJ1-5; perhaps TRBD1 as D (5 bases). Deletions cut 6 bases from V and 0 bases from J, with 24 bases between. Germline lookup yields CDR1 MDHEN and CDR2 SYDVKM. The CDR3 has 19 residues. CDR3 loop: CASSPVGVETVYSNQPQHF. CDR3 coding DNA: TGTGCCAGCAGCCCAGTGGGGGTGGAGACAGTTTATAGCAATCAGCCCCAGCATTTT.

On this clonotype: One end of the junction fails to match germline, which may point to a read error. The V and J genes are TRBV10-2 and TRBJ2-7; 8 bases agree with TRBD1. Looked up from germline, CDR1 is WSHSY and CDR2 is SAAADI. This CDR3 contains 15 residues. The CDR3 is CASSDLPDRGKWSDF. The CDR3 region has the DNA TGCGCCAGCAGTGATCTCCCCGACAGGGGTAAATGGAGCGACTTC.

This clonotype has only a few counts. The chain recombines TRBV19 with TRBJ1-3, with 7 bases aligning to TRBD1. Per germline, CDR1 LNHDA and CDR2 SQIVND (reference sequence). The CDR3 sequence is 14 residues long. Germline trimming cut 6 bases from V and 3 bases from J; bases unmatched to any gene: 5. In DNA, the CDR3 is TGTGCCAGTAGCAACCACAGGGGTGGAAACACCATATATTTT. As protein: CASSNHRGGNTIYF.

This clonotype was picked up many times. The V gene is TRBV20-1, the J gene TRBJ2-1; D gene unclear. CDR1 and CDR2 from the germline V gene are DFQATT and SNEGSKA (reference sequence). Trimming removed 3 bases from V and 10 bases from J, with 10 bases in between. The CDR3 is 11 amino acids. The CDR3 DNA follows: TGCAGTGCTAGCCCCTTATGGGAGCAGTTCTTC. It codes for CSASPLWEQFF.

The V call is TRBV28, the J call TRBJ2-3; 13 bases line up with TRBD2. This CDR3 contains 17 residues. Germline CDR1 reads MDHEN; CDR2 reads SYDVKM. Trimming removed 5 bases from V and 8 bases from J; junction bases left unmatched: 13. The CDR3 spells CASSGSGTSGNGVTQYF. The CDR3, as DNA: TGTGCCAGCAGTGGTTCCGGGACTAGCGGGAATGGAGTTACGCAGTATTTT.

This clonotype was observed at least ten times. The chain links TRBV27 to TRBJ1-1; TRBD1 might be the D (6 bases). The CDR3 length is 16 residues. V was clipped by 3 bases and J by 5 bases, with 19 bases between them. The V gene's germline CDR1 is MNHEY and CDR2 SMNVEV (reference sequence). In DNA form, the CDR3 reads TGTGCCAGCAGTTTTTGGGGCAGGGGTCGAAATACTGAAGCTTTCTTT. Encoded protein: CASSFWGRGRNTEAFF.

This clonotype was found many times. The rearrangement uses TRBV6-5 and TRBJ1-1; no firm D call. Between the trimmed V and J ends, which lost 0 bases and 1 base, there was a span of 9 bases. The CDR3 totals 15 residues. Looked up from germline, CDR1 is MNHEY and CDR2 is SVGAGI. The CDR3 here is CASSYSNTRNTEAFF. DNA for the CDR3: TGTGCCAGCAGTTACTCGAATACGCGGAACACTGAAGCTTTCTTT.

The chain is built from TRBV11-3 and TRBJ2-3; D unresolved. Trimming cost V 0 bases and J 0 bases, with 10 bases left between them. The CDR3 runs to 16 residues. CDR1 and CDR2 from the germline V gene are SGHNT and YENEEA. The DNA of the CDR3 is TGTGCCAGCAGCTTAGACGACTGGGGAAGCACAGATACGCAGTATTTT. This translates into CASSLDDWGSTDTQYF.

The table lists this clonotype with a few counts. A read error is possible here, since a much larger clone lies one base away. The V and J genes are TRBV12-3 or TRBV12-4 and TRBJ1-1; possible D gene TRBD1, 5 bases. CDR3 size: 15 residues. Written as DNA, the CDR3 is TGTGCCAGCATAAAAACGGGACGCCGGAACACTGGAGCTTTCTTT. It codes for CASIKTGRRNTGAFF.

The genes are TRBV5-6 and TRBJ1-1; TRBD1 is a possible D gene (6 bases). The V and J ends lost 0 bases and 0 bases respectively, with 18 bases between them. From germline, CDR1 is SGHDT and CDR2 YYEEEE. This CDR3 region has 18 residues. CDR3 in DNA: TGTGCCAGCAGCTTGGGAGGGCGGCTGGGGACAATGAACACTGAAGCTTTCTTT. It encodes CASSLGGRLGTMNTEAFF.

This clonotype has a count of ten or more. V and J are TRBV12-3 or TRBV12-4 and TRBJ1-1; a weak D match, TRBD1 (5 bases). Trimming cost V 5 bases and J 1 base, with 14 bases left between them. This CDR3 comprises 15 residues. The CDR3 DNA follows: TGTGCCAGCAGTGTTGGGGGGGGGGGGAACACTGAAGCTTTCTTT. Residues: CASSVGGGGNTEAFF.

The J gene is TRBJ2-2, the V gene TRBV12-3 or TRBV12-4; 9 nucleotides align to TRBD2. This CDR3 spans 18 amino acids. After removal of 6 bases from V and 0 bases from J, the junction contained 11 bases not matched to a gene. CDR3: CASRAPGVAGANTGELFF. DNA for the CDR3: TGTGCCAGCAGGGCTCCGGGGGTAGCGGGGGCGAACACCGGGGAGCTGTTTTTT.

This clonotype was observed a handful of times. The chain couples TRBV20-1 to TRBJ1-3; D is unresolved. V shed 0 bases and J shed 4 bases, with 10 bases lying between them. The CDR3 is made up of 14 amino acids. Germline CDR1 is DFQATT and CDR2 is SNEGSKA (reference sequence). The CDR3 sequence: CSARELALGNTIYF. The DNA for the CDR3 is TGCAGTGCTAGAGAGCTGGCACTAGGAAACACCATATATTTT.

This clonotype was counted at least ten times. The V gene is TRBV30, the J gene TRBJ1-1, with D perhaps TRBD1 (5 bases). Germline V gene lookup returns CDR1 GTSNPN and CDR2 SVGIG (reference sequence). This CDR3 is 14 amino acids long. Trimming shortened V by 3 bases and J by 1 base, and 12 bases separated the two germline ends. CDR3 region: CAWREQETNTEAFF. CDR3 nucleotide sequence: TGTGCCTGGAGAGAACAGGAAACGAACACTGAAGCTTTCTTT.

This clonotype was seen repeatedly, ten times or more. The rearrangement joins TRBV6-2 or TRBV6-3 to TRBJ2-7, with unresolved D. Trimming took off 5 bases at V and 3 bases at J, with 14 bases between the two ends. Germline-derived CDR1 and CDR2 are MNHEY and SVGEGT. CDR3 size: 14 residues. CDR3 in DNA: TGTGCCAGCAGTCTTTACGGACCACTCTACGAGCAGTACTTC. This codes for CASSLYGPLYEQYF.

This clonotype has at least ten counts. The chain carries TRBV6-2 or TRBV6-3 and TRBJ2-1; D is perhaps TRBD2 (6 bases). The CDR3 sequence is 16 residues long. Trimming took 5 bases from V and 8 from J, leaving 22 bases between them. Germline-derived CDR1 and CDR2 are MNHEY and SVGEGT. The CDR3 region has the DNA TGTGCCAGCAGTAATAGCGGAGGAGGGCCCGGAGATGAGCAGTTCTTC. Protein product: CASSNSGGGPGDEQFF.

This CDR3 is CASSLEQHNPRAQYF. DNA for the CDR3: TGTGCCAGCAGCTTAGAGCAGCACAATCCAAGGGCCCAGTACTTC. The chain couples TRBV7-8 to TRBJ2-5; D gene uncertain. Germline CDR1 SGHVS, CDR2 FQNEAQ. V was shortened by 1 base and J by 9 bases, with 18 bases between the two germline ends. This CDR3 has 15 amino acids.

This clonotype was seen repeatedly, ten times or more. This chain joins TRBV6-1 and TRBJ2-1; tentative D call: TRBD2 (6 bases). V lost 6 bases and J lost 5, with 14 bases in between. CDR3 length equals 14 residues. Germline lookup yields CDR1 MNHNS and CDR2 SASEGT. CDR3 region: CASSPNGGHNEQFF. In DNA, the CDR3 is TGTGCCAGCAGCCCGAACGGGGGACACAATGAGCAGTTCTTC.

This clonotype was recorded at least ten times. The rearrangement uses TRBV27 and TRBJ2-1; 11 nucleotides match TRBD2. The CDR3 is 16 residues long. With V trimmed by 0 bases and J by 4 bases, 2 bases remained unmatched. The germline gives CDR1 MNHEY, CDR2 SMNVEV (reference sequence). CDR3 amino acids: CASSLSGLAEYNEQFF. The CDR3 region has the DNA TGTGCCAGCAGTTTATCGGGACTAGCGGAGTACAATGAGCAGTTCTTC.

The gene calls are TRBV6-6 and TRBJ2-7, with a possible D match to TRBD2 (5 bases). The length of the CDR3 is 15 residues. Germline V gene data show CDR1 as MNHNY and CDR2 as SVGAGI (reference sequence). The V and J ends lost 0 bases and 3 bases respectively, with 12 bases between them. The CDR3 nucleotides read TGTGCCAGCAGTTACTCTGCGGCCGAGGGCTACGAGCAGTACTTC. It encodes CASSYSAAEGYEQYF.

This clonotype was counted ten times or more. The V call is TRBV28, the J call TRBJ1-2, with D possibly being TRBD1 (6 bases). Germline CDR1 reads MDHEN; CDR2 reads SYDVKM. The CDR3 is 16 amino acids. Trimming removed 6 bases at V and 3 bases at J, with 20 bases between. In DNA form, the CDR3 reads TGTGCCAGCAGGGGGGGCCCCGGGGGCTCCTACTATGGCTACACCTTC. Translation gives CASRGGPGGSYYGYTF.

The V call is TRBV18, the J call TRBJ1-1, with D tentatively TRBD1 (5 bases). This CDR3 has 13 amino acids. V dropped 0 bases and J dropped 8 bases, with 10 bases sitting between them. In germline, CDR1 is KGHSH, CDR2 LQKENI. The CDR3 nucleotides are TGTGCCAGCTCACCACCGGGGGAGGGGGAAGCTTTCTTT. Its protein product is CASSPPGEGEAFF.

This clonotype was observed many times. This chain links TRBV28 with TRBJ1-4, with D hard to call. This CDR3 has 14 amino acids. Trimming removed 5 bases from V and 5 bases from J, with 12 bases in between. Looked up from germline, CDR1 is MDHEN and CDR2 is SYDVKM. The CDR3 loop reads CASSEGQWNEKLFF. The CDR3 DNA follows: TGTGCCAGCAGTGAGGGCCAGTGGAATGAAAAACTGTTTTTT.

This clonotype was counted at least ten times. The chain recombines TRBV18 with TRBJ2-7, with 10 bases identical to TRBD1. Trimming removed 4 bases from V and 6 bases from J; junction bases left unmatched: 9. The CDR3 loop spans 15 amino acids. CDR1 KGHSH and CDR2 LQKENI come from the germline V gene. The CDR3 here is CASSLTPDRGGEQYF. The CDR3, as DNA: TGTGCCAGCTCACTTACCCCGGACAGGGGGGGCGAGCAGTACTTC.

This clonotype was counted many times. This sequence joins TRBV11-2 and TRBJ2-1; 9 bases map to TRBD1. The CDR3 is made up of 12 amino acids. The germline V gene encodes CDR1 SGHAT and CDR2 FQNNGV. The junction had 1 base not matched to a gene; V was cut back by 3 bases and J by 10 bases. CDR3 amino acids: CASSFGTGEQFF. CDR3 DNA: TGTGCCAGCAGCTTCGGGACAGGGGAGCAGTTCTTC.